This entry lists 23 T cell receptor beta chains sequenced from one sample in a study of blood T cell repertoires in COVID-19. The table came from immunoSEQ multiplex PCR; TCRdb's copy has only in-frame clones and leaves some out. The sample has over 200,000 clones, around 82% seen once. Sequenced material: peripheral blood. These receptors were taken from a man aged 40-49 years with active or convalescent COVID-19.

This sequence joins TRBV18 and TRBJ2-3; 8 bases map to TRBD2. V was clipped by 0 bases and J by 4 bases; unmatched bases: 18. This CDR3 spans 20 amino acids. Germline V CDR1 and CDR2: KGHSH, LQKENI. The CDR3 coding sequence is TGTGCCAGCTCACCACCGGAGCTAGCGGGTTCTCCGAGGGGTGCAGATACGCAGTATTTT. Protein: CASSPPELAGSPRGADTQYF.

V and J are TRBV27 and TRBJ1-5, with a tentative D call TRBD1 (5 bases). The CDR3 has 12 residues. Germline CDR1 and CDR2: MNHEY and SMNVEV (reference sequence). V lost 4 bases and J 7 bases, leaving 8 bases between the germline ends. As DNA, the CDR3 is TGTGCCAGCAGTTCCGGGGGACAGCCCCAGCATTTT. Its translation is CASSSGGQPQHF.

V gene TRBV19 combines with J gene TRBJ1-1, with D possibly TRBD1 on 5 matching bases. The CDR3 runs 17 residues. CDR1 and CDR2 from the germline V gene are LNHDA and SQIVND (reference sequence). V was trimmed by 6 bases and J by 3 bases, leaving 23 bases between them. CDR3 sequence: CASSDPGGKKAHTEAFF. The CDR3 nucleotides read TGTGCCAGTAGCGACCCTGGGGGGAAGAAAGCGCACACTGAAGCTTTCTTT.

The V call is TRBV7-2, the J call TRBJ2-1, with TRBD1 as a possible D gene (6 bases). Trimming removed 1 base at V and 5 bases at J, with 12 bases between. CDR1 SGHTA and CDR2 FQGNSA come from the germline V gene. The CDR3 spans 15 residues. CDR3 nucleotides: TGTGCCAGCAGCTTAGGTAATGGGGGCCACAATGAGCAGTTCTTC. Protein: CASSLGNGGHNEQFF.

The gene calls are TRBV4-1 and TRBJ1-4, with D possibly matching TRBD1 (6 bases). The germline CDR1 and CDR2 sequences are MGHRA and YSYEKL. The CDR3 covers 16 residues. Trimming left V 1 base short and J 2 bases short, with 11 bases between. The CDR3 DNA sequence: TGCGCCAGCAGCCAAGGGTCAGGGGTCACTAATGAAAAACTGTTTTTT. Protein: CASSQGSGVTNEKLFF.

This sequence joins TRBV12-5 and TRBJ2-3; TRBD2 might be the D (6 bases). The V gene lost 6 bases and the J gene lost 1 base, with 14 bases spanning the gap. Germline V gene sequence: CDR1 LGHNT, CDR2 FRNRAP. This CDR3 spans 15 amino acids. The CDR3 region has the DNA TGTGCTAGTGGGGCCGGGGGTTTGCGCACAGATACGCAGTATTTT. This codes for CASGAGGLRTDTQYF.

Worth noting for this clone: This sample includes further DNA sequences coding for the same CDR3. This rearrangement joins TRBV11-3 to TRBJ2-7; 7 bases fit TRBD1. Germline assignment: CDR1 SGHNT and CDR2 YENEEA. CDR3 size: 12 residues. Germline trimming cut 4 bases from V and 4 bases from J; bases unmatched to any gene: 1. The DNA for the CDR3 is TGTGCCAGCAGCTCAGGGGGTTACGAGCAGTACTTC. Residues: CASSSGGYEQYF.

As to this clone: The sample contains more than one DNA sequence encoding this CDR3. The genes are TRBV19 and TRBJ1-1, with D uncertain. The germline V gene encodes CDR1 LNHDA and CDR2 SQIVND (reference sequence). Trimming cost V 6 bases and J 1 base, with 9 bases left between them. The CDR3 runs to 13 residues. The CDR3 sequence: CASRSQENTEAFF. DNA for the CDR3: TGTGCCAGTAGATCGCAGGAGAACACTGAAGCTTTCTTT.

V gene TRBV5-1 combines with J gene TRBJ1-4; tentatively, D is TRBD1 (5 bases). Looked up from germline, CDR1 is SGHRS and CDR2 is YFSETQ. Trimming removed 0 bases at V and 5 bases at J, with 11 bases between. The CDR3 contains 15 residues. CDR3 in DNA: TGCGCCAGCAGCTTGGAGCAGGGCGCGAATGAAAAACTGTTTTTT. Its protein is CASSLEQGANEKLFF.

This chain links TRBV6-2 or TRBV6-3 with TRBJ2-5; no firm D call. V was clipped by 7 bases and J by 4 bases, with 16 bases between them. Germline CDR1 and CDR2: MNHEY and SVGEGT. CDR3 size: 14 residues. The CDR3 loop reads CASNPHTPGETQYF. CDR3 DNA sequence: TGTGCCAGCAACCCCCACACCCCGGGAGAGACCCAGTACTTC.

The chain is built from TRBV30 and TRBJ2-7; D gene unclear. Germline V gene sequence: CDR1 GTSNPN, CDR2 SVGIG (reference sequence). V lost 7 bases to trimming and J lost 4 bases, with 11 bases between them. CDR3 length: 11 amino acids. The CDR3 nucleotides are TGTGCCTTCGGAGTCATTTACGAGCAGTACTTC. Translating gives CAFGVIYEQYF.

V is TRBV6-5 and J is TRBJ2-7; 7 bases are shared with TRBD1. Trimming cost V 6 bases and J 2 bases; bases outside gene matches: 10. The CDR3 has 15 residues. The V gene's germline CDR1 is MNHEY and CDR2 SVGAGI. CDR3 nucleotide sequence: TGTGCCAGCAGCTCGATTGTGACAGGGACCTACGAGCAGTACTTC. It is translated as CASSSIVTGTYEQYF.

This rearrangement joins TRBV6-5 to TRBJ1-1; 10 positions agree with TRBD1. Trimming at V came to 7 bases and at J to 2 bases, leaving 4 bases not matched to a gene. CDR3 size: 14 residues. Germline loops: CDR1 MNHEY, CDR2 SVGAGI. The CDR3 reads CASTGDRGNTEAFF. The DNA of the CDR3 is TGTGCCAGCACCGGGGACAGGGGAAACACTGAAGCTTTCTTT.

V is TRBV19 and J is TRBJ2-4; unclear D gene. V dropped 5 bases and J dropped 0 bases, with 11 bases sitting between them. The CDR3 has 15 residues. Germline V gives CDR1 LNHDA, CDR2 SQIVND (reference sequence). In DNA, the CDR3 is TGTGCCAGTAGTGAAACAGCACTAGCCAAAAACATTCAGTACTTC. This gives the protein CASSETALAKNIQYF.

This rearrangement joins TRBV3-1 (or the pseudogene TRBV3-2) to TRBJ2-7, with D uncertain. This CDR3 has 14 residues. Germline CDR1 LGHDT, CDR2 YNNKEL (reference sequence). With 10 bases removed from V and 7 bases from J, the gap between germline ends came to 23 bases. CDR3 DNA: TGTGCCACCTCGATCTCCTCACCGACCGGGGAGCAGTACTTC. This translates into CATSISSPTGEQYF.

This clone has a handful of counts. The chain is built from TRBV14 and TRBJ2-2; tentative D call: TRBD1 (6 bases). The germline gives CDR1 SGHDN, CDR2 FVKESK. Trimming shortened V by 0 bases and J by 5 bases, and 16 bases separated the two germline ends. This CDR3 spans 17 amino acids. For the CDR3, the DNA is TGTGCCAGCAGCCAAGAGTTTCCAGGGGCGCTGACCGGGGAGCTGTTTTTT. Translating gives CASSQEFPGALTGELFF.

The V gene is TRBV19, the J gene TRBJ2-6; the D is unclear. The CDR3 spans 15 residues. V dropped 4 bases and J dropped 0 bases, with 7 bases sitting between them. Germline loops: CDR1 LNHDA, CDR2 SQIVND (reference sequence). CDR3 bases: TGTGCCAGTAGTAATCGACACTCTGGGGCCAACGTCCTGACTTTC. It is translated as CASSNRHSGANVLTF.

The chain employs TRBV5-4 and TRBJ2-1, with D unresolved. The V gene lost 4 bases and the J gene lost 4 bases, with 9 bases spanning the gap. CDR1 is SGHNT, CDR2 YYREEE, per germline (reference sequence). The CDR3 runs to 13 residues. For the CDR3, the DNA is TGTGCCAGCAGCCGTCAGGCTTACAATGAGCAGTTCTTC. Translating it yields CASSRQAYNEQFF.

The chain recombines TRBV7-6 with TRBJ2-1; the match to TRBD2 covers 7 bases. V trimming: 0 bases; J trimming: 9 bases; junction bases outside the gene matches: 20. The germline V gene encodes CDR1 SGHVS and CDR2 FNYEAQ. The CDR3 covers 19 residues. CDR3 residues: CASSLASTRLAQSGSEQFF. The CDR3 region has the DNA TGTGCCAGCAGCTTAGCGTCAACGCGACTAGCTCAATCAGGCAGTGAGCAGTTCTTC.

The chain links TRBV7-2 to TRBJ2-3, with 9 bases that match TRBD1. This CDR3 contains 13 residues. After removal of 5 bases from V and 7 bases from J, the junction contained 4 bases not matched to a gene. Germline values: CDR1 SGHTA, CDR2 FQGNSA. The CDR3 coding sequence is TGTGCCAGCAGCCCAGACAGGGGGAATACGCAGTATTTT. It is translated as CASSPDRGNTQYF. Looking up the rest from reference TRBV7-2 and TRBJ2-3 gives the full variable domain: GAGVSQSPSNKVTEKGKDVELRCDPISGHTALYWYRQSLGQGLEFLIYFQGNSAPDKSGLPSDRFSAERTGGSVSTLTIQRTQQEDSAVYLCASSPDRGNTQYFGPGTRLTVL.

The J gene is TRBJ1-1, the V gene TRBV18, with D perhaps matching TRBD1 (5 bases). V was cut by 6 bases and J by 1 base, with 12 bases left in between. Germline values: CDR1 KGHSH, CDR2 LQKENI. The CDR3 covers 14 residues. The CDR3 DNA reads TGTGCCAGCTCTCAAAGCGGGACGAACACTGAAGCTTTCTTT. It translates to CASSQSGTNTEAFF.

This clone was seen once. The V and J genes are TRBV7-6 and TRBJ1-1; TRBD1 is a possible D gene (5 bases). Between the trimmed V and J ends, which lost 4 bases and 3 bases, there was a span of 15 bases. Germline CDR1 SGHVS, CDR2 FNYEAQ. The CDR3 spans 15 residues. The CDR3 DNA reads as TGTGCCAGCAGCTCAATTCAGGGTACCTACACTGAAGCTTTCTTT. Translation gives CASSSIQGTYTEAFF.

The table lists this clone with a count of one. The chain links TRBV14 to TRBJ1-3; TRBD1 might be the D (6 bases). V lost 4 bases and J lost 4, with 17 bases in between. The CDR3 is made up of 16 amino acids. Germline lookup yields CDR1 SGHDN and CDR2 FVKESK. The CDR3 protein is CASSPRTADGGNTIYF. DNA for the CDR3: TGTGCCAGCAGCCCAAGGACAGCGGACGGGGGAAACACCATATATTTT.